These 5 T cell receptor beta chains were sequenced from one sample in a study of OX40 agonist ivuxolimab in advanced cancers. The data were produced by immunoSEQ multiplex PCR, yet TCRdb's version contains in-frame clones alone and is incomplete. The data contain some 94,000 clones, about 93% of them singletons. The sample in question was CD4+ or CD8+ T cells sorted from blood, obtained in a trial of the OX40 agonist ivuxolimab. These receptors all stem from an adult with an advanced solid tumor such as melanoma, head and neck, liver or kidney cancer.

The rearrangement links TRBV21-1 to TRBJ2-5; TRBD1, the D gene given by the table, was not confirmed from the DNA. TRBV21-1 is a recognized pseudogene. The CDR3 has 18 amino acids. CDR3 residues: CASSKVDWEGQVQETQYF. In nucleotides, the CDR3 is TGTGCCAGCAGCAAAGTAGATTGGGAGGGACAGGTCCAAGAGACCCAGTACTTC.

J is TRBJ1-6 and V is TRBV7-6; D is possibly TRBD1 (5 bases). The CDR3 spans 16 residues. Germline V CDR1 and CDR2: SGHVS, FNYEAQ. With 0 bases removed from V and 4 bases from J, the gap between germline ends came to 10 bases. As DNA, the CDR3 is TGTGCCAGCAGCTTAGCGCCGGGACGGTATAATTCACCCCTCCACTTT. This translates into CASSLAPGRYNSPLHF.

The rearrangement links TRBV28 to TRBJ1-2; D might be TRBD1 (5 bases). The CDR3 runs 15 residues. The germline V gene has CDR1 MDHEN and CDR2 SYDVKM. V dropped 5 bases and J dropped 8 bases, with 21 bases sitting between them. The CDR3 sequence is CASSTRQSRGGGYTF. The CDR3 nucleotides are TGTGCCAGCAGTACCCGACAGAGTCGGGGTGGGGGCTACACCTTC.

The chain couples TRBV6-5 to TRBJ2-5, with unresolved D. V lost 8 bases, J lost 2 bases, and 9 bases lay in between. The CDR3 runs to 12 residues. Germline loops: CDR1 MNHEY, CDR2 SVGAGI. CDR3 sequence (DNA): TGTGCCAGCGCAGGAGATCAAGAGACCCAGTACTTC. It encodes CASAGDQETQYF.

This chain's CDR3 is CASSLSQSLYGYTF. The CDR3 bases are TGTGCCAGCAGTTTGTCCCAATCTCTCTATGGCTACACCTTC. This chain uses TRBV28 with TRBJ1-2; no reliable D call. The CDR3 is made up of 14 amino acids. With 3 bases removed from V and 4 bases from J, the gap between germline ends came to 12 bases. Germline V lookup: CDR1 MDHEN, CDR2 SYDVKM.